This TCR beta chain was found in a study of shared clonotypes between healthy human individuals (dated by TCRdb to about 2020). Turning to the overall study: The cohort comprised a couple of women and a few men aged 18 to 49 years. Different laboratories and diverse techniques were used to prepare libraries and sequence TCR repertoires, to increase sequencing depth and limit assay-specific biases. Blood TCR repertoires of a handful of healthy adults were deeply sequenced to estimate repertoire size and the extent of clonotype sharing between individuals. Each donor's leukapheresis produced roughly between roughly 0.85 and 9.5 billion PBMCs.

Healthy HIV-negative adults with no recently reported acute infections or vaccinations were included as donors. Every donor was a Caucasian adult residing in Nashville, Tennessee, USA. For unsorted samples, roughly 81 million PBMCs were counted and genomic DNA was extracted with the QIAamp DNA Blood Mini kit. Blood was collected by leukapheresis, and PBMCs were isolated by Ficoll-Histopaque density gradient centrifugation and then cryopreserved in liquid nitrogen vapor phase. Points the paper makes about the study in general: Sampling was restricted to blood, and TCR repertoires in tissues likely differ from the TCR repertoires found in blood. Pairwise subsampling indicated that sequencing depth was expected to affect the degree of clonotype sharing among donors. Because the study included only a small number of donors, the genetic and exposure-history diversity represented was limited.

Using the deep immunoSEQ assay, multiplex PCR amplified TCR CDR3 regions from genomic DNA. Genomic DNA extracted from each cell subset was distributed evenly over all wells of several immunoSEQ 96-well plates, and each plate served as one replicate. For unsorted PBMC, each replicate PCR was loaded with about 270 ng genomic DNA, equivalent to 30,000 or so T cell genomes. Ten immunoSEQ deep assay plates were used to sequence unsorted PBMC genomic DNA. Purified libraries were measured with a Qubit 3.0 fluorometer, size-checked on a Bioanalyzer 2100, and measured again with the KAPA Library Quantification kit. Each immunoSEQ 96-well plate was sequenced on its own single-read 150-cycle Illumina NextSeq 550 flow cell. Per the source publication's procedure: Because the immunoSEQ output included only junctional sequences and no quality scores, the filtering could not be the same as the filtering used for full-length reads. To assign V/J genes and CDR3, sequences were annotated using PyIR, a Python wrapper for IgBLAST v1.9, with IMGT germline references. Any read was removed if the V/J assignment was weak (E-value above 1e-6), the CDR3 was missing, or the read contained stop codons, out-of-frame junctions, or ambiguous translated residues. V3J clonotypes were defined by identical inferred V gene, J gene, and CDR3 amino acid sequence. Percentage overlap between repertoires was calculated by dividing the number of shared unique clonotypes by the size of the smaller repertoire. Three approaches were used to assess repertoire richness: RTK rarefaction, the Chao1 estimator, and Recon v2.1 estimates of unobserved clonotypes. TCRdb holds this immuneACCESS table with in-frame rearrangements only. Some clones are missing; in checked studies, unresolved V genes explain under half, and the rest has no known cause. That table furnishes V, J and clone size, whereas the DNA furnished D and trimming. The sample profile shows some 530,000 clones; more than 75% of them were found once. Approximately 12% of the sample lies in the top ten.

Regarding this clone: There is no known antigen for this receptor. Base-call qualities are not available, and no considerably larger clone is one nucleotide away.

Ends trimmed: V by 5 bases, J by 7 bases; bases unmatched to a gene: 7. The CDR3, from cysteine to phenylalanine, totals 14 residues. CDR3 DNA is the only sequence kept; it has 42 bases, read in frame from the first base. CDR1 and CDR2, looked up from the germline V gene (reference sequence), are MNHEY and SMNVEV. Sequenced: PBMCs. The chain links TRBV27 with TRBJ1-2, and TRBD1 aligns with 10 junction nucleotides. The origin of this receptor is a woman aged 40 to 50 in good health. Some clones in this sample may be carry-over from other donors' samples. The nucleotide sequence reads TGTGCCAGCAGTCCGGGACAGGGGACGTTTGGCTACACCTTC. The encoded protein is CASSPGQGTFGYTF.